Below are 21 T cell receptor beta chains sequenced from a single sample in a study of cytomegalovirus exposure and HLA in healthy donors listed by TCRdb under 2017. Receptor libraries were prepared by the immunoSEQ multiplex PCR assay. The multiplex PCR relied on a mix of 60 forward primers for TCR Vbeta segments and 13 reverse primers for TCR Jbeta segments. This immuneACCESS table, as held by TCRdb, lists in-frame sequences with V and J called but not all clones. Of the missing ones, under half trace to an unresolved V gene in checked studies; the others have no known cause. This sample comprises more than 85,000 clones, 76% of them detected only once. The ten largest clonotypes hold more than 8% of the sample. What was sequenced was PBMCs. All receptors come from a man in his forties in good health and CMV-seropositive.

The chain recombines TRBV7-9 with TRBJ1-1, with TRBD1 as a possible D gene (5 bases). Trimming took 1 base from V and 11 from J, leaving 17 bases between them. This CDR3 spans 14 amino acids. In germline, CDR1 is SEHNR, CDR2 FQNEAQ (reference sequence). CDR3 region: CASSLVDTPLGAFF. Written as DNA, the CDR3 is TGTGCCAGCAGCTTAGTGGACACCCCTCTGGGCGCTTTCTTT.

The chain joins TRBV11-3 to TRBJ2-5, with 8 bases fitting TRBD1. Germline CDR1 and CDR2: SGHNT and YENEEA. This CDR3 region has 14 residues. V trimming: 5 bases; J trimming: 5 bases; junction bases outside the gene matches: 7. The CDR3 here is CASSARGPGETQYF. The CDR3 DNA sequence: TGTGCCAGCAGCGCCAGGGGGCCGGGGGAGACCCAGTACTTC.

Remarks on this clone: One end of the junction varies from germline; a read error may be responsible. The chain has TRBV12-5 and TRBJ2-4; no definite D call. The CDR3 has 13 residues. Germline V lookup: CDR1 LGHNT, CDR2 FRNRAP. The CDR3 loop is CASATDTKNSQYF. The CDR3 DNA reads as TGTGCTAGTGCCACAGATACAAAAAACAGTCAGTACTTC. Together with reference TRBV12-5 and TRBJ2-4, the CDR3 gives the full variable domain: DARVTQTPRHKVTEMGQEVTMRCQPILGHNTVFWYRQTMMQGLELLAYFRNRAPLDDSGMPKDRFSAEMPDATLATLKIQPSEPRDSAVYFCASATDTKNSQYFGAGTRLSVL.

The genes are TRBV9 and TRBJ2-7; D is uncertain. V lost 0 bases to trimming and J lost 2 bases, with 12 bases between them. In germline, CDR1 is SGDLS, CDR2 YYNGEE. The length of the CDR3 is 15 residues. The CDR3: CASSVGSLETYEQYF. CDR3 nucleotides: TGTGCCAGCAGCGTAGGAAGTCTCGAGACCTACGAGCAGTACTTC.

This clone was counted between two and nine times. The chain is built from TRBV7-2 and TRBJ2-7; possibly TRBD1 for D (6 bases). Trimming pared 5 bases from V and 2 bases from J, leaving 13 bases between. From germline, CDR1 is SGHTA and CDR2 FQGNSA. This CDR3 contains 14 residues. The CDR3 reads CASSNNRVAYEQYF. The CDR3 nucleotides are TGTGCCAGCAGCAACAACAGGGTTGCCTACGAGCAGTACTTC.

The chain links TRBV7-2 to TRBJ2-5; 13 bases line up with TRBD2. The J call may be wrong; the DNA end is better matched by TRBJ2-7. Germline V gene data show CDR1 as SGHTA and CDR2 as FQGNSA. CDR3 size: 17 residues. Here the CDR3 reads CASSARTSGGFSYEQYF. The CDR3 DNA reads TGTGCCAGCAGCGCCCGGACTAGCGGGGGTTTTTCCTACGAGCAGTACTTC.

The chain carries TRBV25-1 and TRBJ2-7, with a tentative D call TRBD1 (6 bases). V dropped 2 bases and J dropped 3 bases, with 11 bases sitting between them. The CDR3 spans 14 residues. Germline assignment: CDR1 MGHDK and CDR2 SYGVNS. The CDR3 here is CASSEQGTNYEQYF. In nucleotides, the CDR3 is TGTGCCAGCAGTGAACAGGGGACCAACTACGAGCAGTACTTC.

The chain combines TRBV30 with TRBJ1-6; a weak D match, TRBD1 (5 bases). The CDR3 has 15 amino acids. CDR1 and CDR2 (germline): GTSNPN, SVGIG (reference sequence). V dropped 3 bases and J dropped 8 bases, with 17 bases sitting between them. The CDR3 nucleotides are TGTGCCTGGAGCGTAGCCCTGGGGGGGTATTCACCCCTCCACTTT. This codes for CAWSVALGGYSPLHF.

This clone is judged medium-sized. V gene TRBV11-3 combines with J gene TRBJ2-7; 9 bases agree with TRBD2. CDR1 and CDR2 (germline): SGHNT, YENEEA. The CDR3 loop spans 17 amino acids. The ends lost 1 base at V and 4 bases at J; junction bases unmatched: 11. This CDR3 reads CASSLVGAGGPSYEQYF. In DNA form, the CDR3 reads TGTGCCAGCAGCTTAGTCGGTGCGGGAGGGCCTTCATACGAGCAGTACTTC.

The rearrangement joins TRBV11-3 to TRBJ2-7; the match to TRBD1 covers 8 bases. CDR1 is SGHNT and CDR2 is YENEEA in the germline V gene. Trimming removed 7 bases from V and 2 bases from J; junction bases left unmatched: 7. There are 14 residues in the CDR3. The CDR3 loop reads CASTPPGQAYEQYF. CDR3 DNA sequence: TGTGCCAGCACACCCCCGGGACAGGCCTACGAGCAGTACTTC.

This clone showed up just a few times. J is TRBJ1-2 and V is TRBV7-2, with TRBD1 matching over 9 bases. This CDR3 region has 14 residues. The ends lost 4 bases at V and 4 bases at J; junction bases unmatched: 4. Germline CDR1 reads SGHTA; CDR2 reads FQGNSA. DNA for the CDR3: TGTGCCAGCAGCTACTACAGGGGGCTCTATGGCTACACCTTC. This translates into CASSYYRGLYGYTF.

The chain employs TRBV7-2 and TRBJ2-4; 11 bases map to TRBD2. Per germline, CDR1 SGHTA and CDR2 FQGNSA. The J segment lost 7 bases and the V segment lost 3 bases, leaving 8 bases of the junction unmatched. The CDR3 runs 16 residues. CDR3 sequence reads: CASSFGLAGGSNIQYF. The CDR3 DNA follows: TGTGCCAGCAGCTTTGGGCTAGCGGGGGGTTCCAACATTCAGTACTTC.

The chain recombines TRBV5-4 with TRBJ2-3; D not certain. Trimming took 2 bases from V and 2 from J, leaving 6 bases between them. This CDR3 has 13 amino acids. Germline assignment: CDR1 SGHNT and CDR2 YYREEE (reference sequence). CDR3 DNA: TGTGCCAGCAGCTTAGCATTCACAGATACGCAGTATTTT. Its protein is CASSLAFTDTQYF.

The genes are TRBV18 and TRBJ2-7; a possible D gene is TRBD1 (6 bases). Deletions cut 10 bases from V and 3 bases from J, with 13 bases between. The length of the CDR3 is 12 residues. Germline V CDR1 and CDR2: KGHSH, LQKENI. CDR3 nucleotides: TGTGCCACCGGACAGAGAAGCTACGAGCAGTACTTC. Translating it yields CATGQRSYEQYF. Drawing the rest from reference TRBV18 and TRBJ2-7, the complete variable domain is NAGVMQNPRHLVRRRGQEARLRCSPMKGHSHVYWYRQLPEEGLKFMVYLQKENIIDESGMPKERFSAEFPKEGPSILRIQQVVRGDSAAYFCATGQRSYEQYFGPGTRLTVT.

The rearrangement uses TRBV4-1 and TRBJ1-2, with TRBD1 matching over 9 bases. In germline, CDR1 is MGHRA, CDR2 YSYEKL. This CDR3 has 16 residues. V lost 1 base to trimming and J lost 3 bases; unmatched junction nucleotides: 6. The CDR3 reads CASSQVPGQGYYGYTF. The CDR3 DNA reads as TGCGCCAGCAGCCAAGTACCGGGACAGGGATACTATGGCTACACCTTC.

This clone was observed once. CDR3 loop: CASSIGRQGSSYGYTF. CDR3 nucleotides: TGTGCCAGTAGTATAGGCCGACAGGGGTCGAGCTATGGCTACACCTTC. The genes are TRBV19 and TRBJ1-2; 8 nucleotides align to TRBD1. The V gene end was trimmed by 1 base and the J gene end by 4 bases; junction bases not matched to a gene: 8. The CDR3 spans 16 residues. CDR1 is LNHDA and CDR2 is SQIVND in the germline V gene (reference sequence).

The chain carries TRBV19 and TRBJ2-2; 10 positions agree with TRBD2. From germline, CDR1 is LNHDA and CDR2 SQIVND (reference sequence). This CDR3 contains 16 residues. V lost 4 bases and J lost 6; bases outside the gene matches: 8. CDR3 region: CASSTRQAGGAGELFF. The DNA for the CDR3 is TGTGCCAGTAGTACGCGACAAGCGGGAGGGGCCGGGGAGCTGTTTTTT.

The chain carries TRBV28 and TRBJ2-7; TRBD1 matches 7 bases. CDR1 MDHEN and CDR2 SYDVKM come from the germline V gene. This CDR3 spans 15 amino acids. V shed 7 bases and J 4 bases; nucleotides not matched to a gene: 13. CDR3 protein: CASTPRKTGRYEQYF. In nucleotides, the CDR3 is TGTGCCAGCACCCCTCGTAAGACAGGGCGGTACGAGCAGTACTTC.

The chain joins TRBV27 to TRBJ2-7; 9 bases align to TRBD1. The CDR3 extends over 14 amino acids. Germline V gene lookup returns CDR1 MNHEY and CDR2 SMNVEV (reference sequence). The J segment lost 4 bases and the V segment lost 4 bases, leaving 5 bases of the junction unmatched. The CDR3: CASSSRGTGYEQYF. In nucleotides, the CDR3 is TGTGCCAGCAGTTCCAGAGGGACAGGGTACGAGCAGTACTTC.

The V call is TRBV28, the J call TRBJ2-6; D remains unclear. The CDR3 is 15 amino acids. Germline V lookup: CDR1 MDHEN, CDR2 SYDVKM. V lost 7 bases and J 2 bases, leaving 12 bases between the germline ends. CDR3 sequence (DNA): TGTGCCAGCACCACTCCCGTGGCTGGGGCCAACGTCCTGACTTTC. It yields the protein CASTTPVAGANVLTF. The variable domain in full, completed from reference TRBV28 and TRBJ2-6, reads DVKVTQSSRYLVKRTGEKVFLECVQDMDHENMFWYRQDPGLGLRLIYFSYDVKMKEKGDIPEGYSVSREKKERFSLILESASTNQTSMYLCASTTPVAGANVLTFGAGSRLTVL.

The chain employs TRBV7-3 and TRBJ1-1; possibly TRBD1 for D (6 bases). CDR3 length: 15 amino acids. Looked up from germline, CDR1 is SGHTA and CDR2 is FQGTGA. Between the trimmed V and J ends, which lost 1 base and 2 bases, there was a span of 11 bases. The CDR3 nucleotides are TGTGCCAGCAGCTTAATGGCGGGGGGCAACACTGAAGCTTTCTTT. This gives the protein CASSLMAGGNTEAFF.